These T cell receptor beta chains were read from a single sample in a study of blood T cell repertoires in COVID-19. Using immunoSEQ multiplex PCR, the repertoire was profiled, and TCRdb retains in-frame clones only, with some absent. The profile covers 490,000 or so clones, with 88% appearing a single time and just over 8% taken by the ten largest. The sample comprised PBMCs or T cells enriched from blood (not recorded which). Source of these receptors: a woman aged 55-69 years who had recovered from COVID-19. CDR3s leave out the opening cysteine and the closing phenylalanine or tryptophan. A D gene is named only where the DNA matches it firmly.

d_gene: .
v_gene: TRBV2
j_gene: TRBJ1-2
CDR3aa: ATRPAEGLHGYT

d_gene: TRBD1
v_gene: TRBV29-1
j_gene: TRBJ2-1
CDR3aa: SVEDGTANEQF

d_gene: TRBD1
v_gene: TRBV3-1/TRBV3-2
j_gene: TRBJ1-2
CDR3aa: ASSQGPGTGPFYGYT

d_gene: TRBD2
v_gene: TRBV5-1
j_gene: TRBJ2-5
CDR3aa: ASSSPSGDQETQY

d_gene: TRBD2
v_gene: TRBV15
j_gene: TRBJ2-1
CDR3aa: ATSRLAGDLNEQF

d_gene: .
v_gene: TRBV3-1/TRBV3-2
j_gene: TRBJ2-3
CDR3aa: ASSAWSTQY

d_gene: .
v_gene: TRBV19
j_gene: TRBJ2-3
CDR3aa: ASSISGAEDTQY

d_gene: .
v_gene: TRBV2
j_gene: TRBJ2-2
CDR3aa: ASKIFGNTGELF

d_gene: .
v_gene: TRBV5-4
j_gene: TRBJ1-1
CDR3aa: ASRAGEINTEAF

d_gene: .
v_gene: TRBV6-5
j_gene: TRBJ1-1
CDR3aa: ASSYSLRTEAF

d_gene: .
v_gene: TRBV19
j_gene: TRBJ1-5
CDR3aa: ATTGRGEGNQPQH

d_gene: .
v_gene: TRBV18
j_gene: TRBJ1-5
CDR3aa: ASSGGYSNQPQH

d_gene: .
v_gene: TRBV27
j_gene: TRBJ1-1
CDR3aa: ASRYGTENTEAF

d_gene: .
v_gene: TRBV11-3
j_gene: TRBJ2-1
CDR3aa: ASSSRRGNEQF

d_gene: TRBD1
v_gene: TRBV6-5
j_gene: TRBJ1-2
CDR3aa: ASRPGTGGAN

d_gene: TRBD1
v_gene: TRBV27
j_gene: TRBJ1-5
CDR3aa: ASRVSGGFNQPQH

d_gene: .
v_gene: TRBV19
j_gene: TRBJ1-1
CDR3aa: ASSYQGRGYTEAF

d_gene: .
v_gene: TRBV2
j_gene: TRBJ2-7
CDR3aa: ASSSGPVSYEQY

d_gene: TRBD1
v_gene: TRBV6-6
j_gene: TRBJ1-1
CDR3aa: ASVPTGANTEAF

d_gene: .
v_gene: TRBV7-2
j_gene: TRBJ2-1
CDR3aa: ASSLQGGSYNEQF

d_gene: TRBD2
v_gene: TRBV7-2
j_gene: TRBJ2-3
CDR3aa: ASSLRSRGGHTSDTQY

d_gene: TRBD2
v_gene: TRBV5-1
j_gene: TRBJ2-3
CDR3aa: ASSDRLAGGPTSTDTQY

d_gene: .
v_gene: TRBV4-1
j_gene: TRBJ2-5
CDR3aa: ASSQDLARRETQY

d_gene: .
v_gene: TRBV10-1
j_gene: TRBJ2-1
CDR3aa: ASSVGYPPNEQF

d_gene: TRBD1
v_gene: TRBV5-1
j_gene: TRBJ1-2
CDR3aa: ASSLVGQGAGGYT

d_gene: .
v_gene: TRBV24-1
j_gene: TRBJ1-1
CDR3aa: ATTLYRNTEAF

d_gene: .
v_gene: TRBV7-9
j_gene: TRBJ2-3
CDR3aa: ASSLPGGRNTDTQY

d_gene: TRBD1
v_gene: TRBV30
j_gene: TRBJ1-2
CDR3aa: AWSVLRGRSFGYT